The 28 T cell receptor beta chains presented below share a single source sample, sequenced in a study of long-term antiretroviral therapy in people with HIV (dated 2022 in TCRdb). The immunoSEQ hsTCRB v3.0 assay was used at survey level resolution to sequence the TRB variable region. Sourced from immuneACCESS, this table was stored by TCRdb with only in-frame sequences that have V and J called. A share of the clones is absent; for the studies checked, an unresolved V gene accounts for under half, and the remainder has no known explanation. The sample has tens of thousands of clones on record, about 80% of them singletons. Jointly, the top ten make up approximately 7.8% of the sample. The material was unsorted PBMCs, obtained 0.3 years after starting antiretroviral therapy. These receptor sequences come from a man between 35 and 55 years old with HIV.

V and J are TRBV4-2 and TRBJ2-1, with no clear D. Germline V gene sequence: CDR1 LGHNA, CDR2 YNFKEQ. The CDR3 is 14 amino acids. V lost 1 base to trimming and J lost 8 bases, with 12 bases between them. The CDR3 loop is CASSQAQVRHEQFF. DNA for the CDR3: TGTGCCAGCAGCCAAGCTCAGGTTCGCCATGAGCAGTTCTTC.

The chain links TRBV27 to TRBJ2-7; TRBD2 matches at 7 bases. Germline assignment: CDR1 MNHEY and CDR2 SMNVEV (reference sequence). The CDR3 covers 15 residues. J gave up 2 bases and V 4 bases, and 8 bases lay outside the gene matches. CDR3 nucleotide sequence: TGTGCCAGCAGTTCCCCCCCAGCGGGGACCTACGAGCAGTACTTC. It encodes CASSSPPAGTYEQYF.

This chain links TRBV27 with TRBJ1-4; D unclear. The germline gives CDR1 MNHEY, CDR2 SMNVEV (reference sequence). The CDR3 has 14 residues. The ends were cut back, 2 bases at V and 4 bases at J, with 8 bases in the middle. This CDR3 reads CASSLQGFNEKLFF. In DNA form, the CDR3 reads TGTGCCAGCAGTTTACAAGGCTTTAATGAAAAACTGTTTTTT.

CDR3 bases: TGTGCCAGCAGTTATCTTACTCGGGGCCCTCACGAGCAGTACTTC. Encoded protein: CASSYLTRGPHEQYF. The chain joins TRBV6-5 to TRBJ2-7; perhaps D is TRBD1 or TRBD2 (5 bases each). The CDR3 totals 15 residues. Trimming shortened V by 3 bases and J by 5 bases, and 17 bases separated the two germline ends. Germline loops: CDR1 MNHEY, CDR2 SVGAGI.

The chain combines TRBV10-2 with TRBJ1-1; D uncertain. V shed 4 bases and J shed 1 base, with 7 bases lying between them. Germline values: CDR1 WSHSY, CDR2 SAAADI. CDR3 length equals 13 residues. The CDR3 sequence is CASSVLGNTEAFF. The CDR3 DNA follows: TGCGCCAGCAGTGTCTTAGGGAACACTGAAGCTTTCTTT.

For this clone: Mismatch with germline at one junction end may stem from a read error. V usage is TRBV28 and J usage is TRBJ2-7, with a possible D match to TRBD2 (5 bases). The CDR3 totals 13 residues. Germline loops: CDR1 MDHEN, CDR2 SYDVKM. CDR3 in DNA: TGTGCCAGCAGTTTATCCGGGGTTTCCCACCCTATCTTC. Residues: CASSLSGVSHPIF. The variable domain in full, completed from reference TRBV28 and TRBJ2-7, reads DVKVTQSSRYLVKRTGEKVFLECVQDMDHENMFWYRQDPGLGLRLIYFSYDVKMKEKGDIPEGYSVSREKKERFSLILESASTNQTSMYLCASSLSGVSHPIFGPGTRLTVT.

The chain employs TRBV29-1 and TRBJ2-7, with D possibly being TRBD1 (6 bases). CDR3 size: 12 residues. Trimming took off 0 bases at V and 6 bases at J, with 9 bases between the two ends. The V gene's germline CDR1 is SQVTM and CDR2 ANQGSEA. The CDR3: CSVEERGSEQYF. The CDR3 DNA follows: TGCAGCGTTGAAGAGAGGGGGAGCGAGCAGTACTTC.

The chain employs TRBV9 and TRBJ2-3; D not resolved. Trimming took 0 bases from V and 0 from J, leaving 5 bases between them. This CDR3 region has 14 residues. CDR1 is SGDLS, CDR2 YYNGEE, per germline. As DNA, the CDR3 is TGTGCCAGCAGCGTAGGGTCGAGCACAGATACGCAGTATTTT. The encoded protein is CASSVGSSTDTQYF. Drawing the rest from reference TRBV9 and TRBJ2-3, the complete variable domain is DSGVTQTPKHLITATGQRVTLRCSPRSGDLSVYWYQQSLDQGLQFLIQYYNGEERAKGNILERFSAQQFPDLHSELNLSSLELGDSALYFCASSVGSSTDTQYFGPGTRLTVL.

This clone was recorded a few times. The chain joins TRBV11-2 to TRBJ1-5; D is unclear. There are 14 residues in the CDR3. From germline, CDR1 is SGHAT and CDR2 FQNNGV. V was clipped by 2 bases and J by 3 bases, with 8 bases between them. CDR3 region: CASSLNDYNQPQHF. The CDR3 bases are TGTGCCAGCAGCTTAAATGACTACAATCAGCCCCAGCATTTT. Supplemented by reference TRBV11-2 and TRBJ1-5, the full variable domain reads EAGVAQSPRYKIIEKRQSVAFWCNPISGHATLYWYQQILGQGPKLLIQFQNNGVVDDSQLPKDRFSAERLKGVDSTLKIQPAKLEDSAVYLCASSLNDYNQPQHFGDGTRLSIL.

This chain uses TRBV10-3 with TRBJ2-3; D gene ambiguous. This CDR3 comprises 17 residues. Germline assignment: CDR1 ENHRY and CDR2 SYGVKD. V dropped 0 bases and J dropped 3 bases, with 16 bases sitting between them. The CDR3 DNA sequence: TGTGCCATCAGTGAGTCGACGGCCCCGCGGTTAACAGATACGCAGTATTTT. This encodes CAISESTAPRLTDTQYF.

This chain joins TRBV28 and TRBJ1-1; 10 nucleotides agree with TRBD1. V was pared by 6 bases and J by 4 bases, with 2 bases of the junction left unmatched. This CDR3 contains 13 residues. Germline CDR1 is MDHEN and CDR2 is SYDVKM. Here the CDR3 reads CASSDRGLTEAFF. The DNA for the CDR3 is TGTGCCAGCAGCGACAGGGGGCTCACTGAAGCTTTCTTT.

This chain uses TRBV18 with TRBJ1-5; D is ambiguous. Germline V gives CDR1 KGHSH, CDR2 LQKENI. V was clipped by 2 bases and J by 7 bases, with 9 bases between them. There are 13 residues in the CDR3. The CDR3 DNA follows: TGTGCCAGCTCACCAGACGCGGAGCAGCCCCAGCATTTT. Its protein is CASSPDAEQPQHF.

V and J are TRBV6-5 and TRBJ2-7, with TRBD1 matching 7 bases. CDR1 and CDR2 (germline): MNHEY, SVGAGI. The CDR3 spans 15 residues. Germline trimming cut 6 bases from V and 6 bases from J; bases unmatched to any gene: 14. The CDR3 nucleotides read TGTGCCAGCAGGAGAAAGGCAGGGGGAAGGGGCGAGCAGTACTTC. Protein product: CASRRKAGGRGEQYF.

The gene calls are TRBV7-8 and TRBJ2-5; maybe TRBD1 (5 bases). Germline CDR1 SGHVS, CDR2 FQNEAQ. V dropped 4 bases and J dropped 2 bases, with 11 bases sitting between them. The CDR3 sequence is 14 residues long. The CDR3 DNA reads TGTGCCAGCAGCTACGGGCGACAGCAAGAGACCCAGTACTTC. It specifies CASSYGRQQETQYF.

The CDR3 bases are TGTGCCAGCAGTTTAAATCCGGGTCAGGGAGGCTACACCTTC. Its translation: CASSLNPGQGGYTF. V gene TRBV28 combines with J gene TRBJ1-2, with D maybe TRBD1 (5 bases). The CDR3 contains 14 residues. Trimming took 2 bases from V and 8 from J, leaving 15 bases between them. Germline assignment: CDR1 MDHEN and CDR2 SYDVKM.

CDR3 region: CASSQRQGAGELFF. In nucleotides, the CDR3 is TGTGCCAGCAGCCAAAGACAGGGGGCCGGGGAGCTGTTTTTT. The chain is built from TRBV7-2 and TRBJ2-2, with 9 bases aligning to TRBD1. The CDR3 consists of 14 residues. In germline, CDR1 is SGHTA, CDR2 FQGNSA. V lost 5 bases to trimming and J lost 6 bases; unmatched junction nucleotides: 4.

V usage is TRBV18 and J usage is TRBJ2-7; 11 bases map to TRBD1. Unmatched junction bases numbered 4, after V lost 2 bases and J lost 1 base. This CDR3 has 16 residues. The germline V gene has CDR1 KGHSH and CDR2 LQKENI. The CDR3 sequence is CASSPTGTGGSYEQYF. The DNA of the CDR3 is TGTGCCAGCTCACCAACCGGGACAGGGGGGTCCTACGAGCAGTACTTC.

As DNA, the CDR3 is TGTGCCAGCAGTGAAGCAGTCCCGTGGGGACAGGTGAACACTGAAGCTTTCTTT. Translation gives CASSEAVPWGQVNTEAFF. V is TRBV2 and J is TRBJ1-1; 8 bases match TRBD1. CDR3 size: 18 residues. The V gene's germline CDR1 is SNHLY and CDR2 FYNNEI. V dropped 0 bases and J dropped 0; count of bases not matched to a gene: 9.

V is TRBV4-1 and J is TRBJ2-4; 7 bases are a match to TRBD2. The germline CDR1 and CDR2 sequences are MGHRA and YSYEKL. The CDR3 has 19 residues. Trimming at V came to 4 bases and at J to 2 bases, leaving 17 bases not matched to a gene. The CDR3 protein is CASSLQDITSGTTKNIQYF. In DNA, the CDR3 is TGCGCCAGCAGCCTCCAAGACATAACAAGCGGGACGACCAAAAACATTCAGTACTTC.

This sequence joins TRBV6-5 and TRBJ2-3; TRBD2 agrees at 10 bases. The CDR3 is 15 amino acids. Germline CDR1 reads MNHEY; CDR2 reads SVGAGI. J was trimmed by 6 bases and V by 0 bases; bases with no gene match: 3. For the CDR3, the DNA is TGTGCCAGCAGTTACTCAGCGGGAGGGGCCGATACGCAGTATTTT. This codes for CASSYSAGGADTQYF.

The V and J genes are TRBV4-3 and TRBJ2-5; TRBD2 aligns across 11 bases. The CDR3 length is 13 residues. The J segment lost 5 bases and the V segment lost 4 bases, leaving 0 bases of the junction unmatched. CDR1 LGHNA and CDR2 YSLEER come from the germline V gene. CDR3 nucleotides: TGCGCCAGCAGCCTAGCGGGGGGGGAGACCCAGTACTTC. Translation: CASSLAGGETQYF.

This chain joins TRBV7-9 and TRBJ1-2; no reliable D call. The germline CDR1 and CDR2 sequences are SEHNR and FQNEAQ (reference sequence). Trimming removed 10 bases from V and 2 bases from J, with 5 bases in between. The CDR3 is made up of 10 amino acids. This CDR3 is CATRNYGYTF. In nucleotides, the CDR3 is TGTGCCACCAGGAACTATGGCTACACCTTC.

The rearrangement uses TRBV27 and TRBJ1-6, with 10 bases fitting TRBD1. The J segment lost 9 bases and the V segment lost 5 bases, leaving 7 bases of the junction unmatched. Looked up from germline, CDR1 is MNHEY and CDR2 is SMNVEV (reference sequence). CDR3 length equals 15 residues. The CDR3 reads CASSPWGQGSSPLHF. The CDR3 bases are TGTGCCAGCAGTCCATGGGGACAGGGGAGTTCACCCCTCCACTTT.

The chain links TRBV7-9 to TRBJ2-3; the match to TRBD2 covers 11 bases. The CDR3 runs to 16 residues. With 3 bases clipped from V and 4 bases from J, the junction kept 6 bases outside the gene matches. Germline CDR1 and CDR2: SEHNR and FQNEAQ (reference sequence). CDR3 sequence: CASSFLAGGPSDTQYF. In DNA form, the CDR3 reads TGTGCCAGCAGCTTCTTAGCGGGGGGGCCCTCAGATACGCAGTATTTT. The variable domain in full, completed from reference TRBV7-9 and TRBJ2-3, reads DTGVSQNPRHKITKRGQNVTFRCDPISEHNRLYWYRQTLGQGPEFLTYFQNEAQLEKSRLLSDRFSAERPKGSFSTLEIQRTEQGDSAMYLCASSFLAGGPSDTQYFGPGTRLTVL.

For the CDR3, the DNA is TGCAGCGTTGGGGACAGGGTAGGGGAGACCCAGTACTTC. Translated: CSVGDRVGETQYF. V is TRBV29-1 and J is TRBJ2-5; 9 bases agree with TRBD1. CDR1 is SQVTM and CDR2 is ANQGSEA in the germline V gene. CDR3 length: 13 amino acids. The V segment lost 4 bases and the J segment 5 bases; nucleotides outside the gene matches: 5.

The chain is built from TRBV4-3 and TRBJ2-5; possible D gene TRBD2, 6 bases. Germline CDR1 and CDR2: LGHNA and YSLEER. Trimming cost V 1 base and J 6 bases, with 24 bases left between them. CDR3 length: 18 residues. The CDR3 protein is CASSQVSIIWGGRQTQYF. The CDR3 region has the DNA TGCGCCAGCAGCCAAGTCTCCATCATTTGGGGAGGTAGACAGACCCAGTACTTC.

The V and J genes are TRBV19 and TRBJ2-6; a weak D match, TRBD1 (5 bases). This CDR3 comprises 13 residues. Germline CDR1 LNHDA, CDR2 SQIVND (reference sequence). V dropped 7 bases and J dropped 4 bases, with 8 bases sitting between them. CDR3 nucleotide sequence: TGTGCCAGTAAGGGGCGGGGGGCCAACGTCCTGACTTTC. It specifies CASKGRGANVLTF. Full variable domain (missing parts from reference TRBV19 and TRBJ2-6): DGGITQSPKYLFRKEGQNVTLSCEQNLNHDAMYWYRQDPGQGLRLIYYSQIVNDFQKGDIAEGYSVSREKKESFPLTVTSAQKNPTAFYLCASKGRGANVLTFGAGSRLTVL.

The genes are TRBV21-1 and TRBJ2-2; the table's D gene call, TRBD2, was not cross checked with the DNA. TRBV21-1 is a pseudogene. The CDR3 totals 17 residues. For the CDR3, the DNA is TGTGCCAGCAGACCGACTAGCGGGAGGGTTAAGGCCGGGGAGCTGTTTTTT. Translating gives CASRPTSGRVKAGELFF.